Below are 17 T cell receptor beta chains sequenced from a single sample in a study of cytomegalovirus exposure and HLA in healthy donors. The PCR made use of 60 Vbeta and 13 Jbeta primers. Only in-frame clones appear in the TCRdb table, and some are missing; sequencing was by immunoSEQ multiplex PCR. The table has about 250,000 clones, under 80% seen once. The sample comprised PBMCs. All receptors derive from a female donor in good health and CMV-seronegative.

The CDR3 DNA is TGTGCCACCAGGAGGACTCTGGACTCCTACGCGAGGTACTTC. As protein: CATRRTLDSYARYF. The V gene is TRBV15, the J gene TRBJ2-5, with D possibly matching TRBD2 (5 bases). Trimming removed 6 bases at V and 13 bases at J, with 24 bases between. This CDR3 has 14 residues. Germline V gives CDR1 LNHNV, CDR2 YYDKDF (reference sequence). Variable domain in full (rest from reference TRBV15 and TRBJ2-5): DAMVIQNPRYQVTQFGKPVTLSCSQTLNHNVMYWYQQKSSQAPKLLFHYYDKDFNNEADTPDNFQSRRPNTSFCFLDIRSPGLGDTAMYLCATRRTLDSYARYFGPGTRLLVL.

The CDR3 spells CASSPGLAGVDTQYF. The DNA for the CDR3 is TGTGCCAGCAGCCCAGGACTAGCGGGAGTGGATACGCAGTATTTT. This rearrangement joins TRBV5-8 to TRBJ2-3, with 13 bases aligning to TRBD2. CDR1 SGHTS and CDR2 YDEGEE come from the germline V gene. The V and J ends lost 4 bases and 6 bases, in that order; junction bases with no gene match: 5. There are 15 residues in the CDR3.

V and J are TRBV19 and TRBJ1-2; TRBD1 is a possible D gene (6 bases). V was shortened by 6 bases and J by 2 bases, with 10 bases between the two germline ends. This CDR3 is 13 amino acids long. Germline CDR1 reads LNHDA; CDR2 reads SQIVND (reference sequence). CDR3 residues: CASSLDRNYGYTF. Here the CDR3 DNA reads TGTGCCAGTAGCCTCGACAGGAACTATGGCTACACCTTC. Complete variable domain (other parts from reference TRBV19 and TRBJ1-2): DGGITQSPKYLFRKEGQNVTLSCEQNLNHDAMYWYRQDPGQGLRLIYYSQIVNDFQKGDIAEGYSVSREKKESFPLTVTSAQKNPTAFYLCASSLDRNYGYTFGSGTRLTVV.

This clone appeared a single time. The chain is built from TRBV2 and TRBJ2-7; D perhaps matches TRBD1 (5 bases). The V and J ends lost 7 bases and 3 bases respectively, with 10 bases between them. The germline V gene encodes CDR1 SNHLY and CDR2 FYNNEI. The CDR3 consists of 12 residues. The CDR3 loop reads CASNGRDYEQYF. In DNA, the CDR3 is TGTGCCAGCAATGGCAGGGACTACGAGCAGTACTTC.

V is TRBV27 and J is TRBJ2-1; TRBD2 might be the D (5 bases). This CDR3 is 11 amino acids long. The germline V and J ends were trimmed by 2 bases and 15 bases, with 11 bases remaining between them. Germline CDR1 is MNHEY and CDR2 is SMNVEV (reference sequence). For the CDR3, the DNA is TGTGCCAGCAGTTTAGTGGACTCCCCGTTCTTC. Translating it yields CASSLVDSPFF.

CDR3 sequence reads: CASSQSYNPGNTIYF. CDR3 nucleotides: TGCGCCAGCAGTCAAAGTTACAACCCTGGAAACACCATATATTTT. The chain carries TRBV23-1 and TRBJ1-3; D is uncertain. TRBV23-1 is given ORF status, its function remaining uncertain. This CDR3 has 15 amino acids. V was pared by 2 bases and J by 2 bases, with 10 bases between.

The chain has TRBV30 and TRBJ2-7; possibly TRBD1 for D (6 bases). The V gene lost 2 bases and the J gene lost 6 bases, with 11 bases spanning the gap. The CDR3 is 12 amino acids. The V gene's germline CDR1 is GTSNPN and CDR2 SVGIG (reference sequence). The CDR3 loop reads CAWSYSTGEQYF. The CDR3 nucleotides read TGTGCCTGGAGTTACTCGACAGGCGAGCAGTACTTC.

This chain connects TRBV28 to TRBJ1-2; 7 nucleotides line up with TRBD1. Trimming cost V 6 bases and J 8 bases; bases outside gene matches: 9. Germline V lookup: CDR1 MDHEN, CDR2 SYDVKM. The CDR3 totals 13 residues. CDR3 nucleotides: TGTGCCAGCAGGTCGGGACAGTCCCGGGGCTACACCTTC. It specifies CASRSGQSRGYTF.

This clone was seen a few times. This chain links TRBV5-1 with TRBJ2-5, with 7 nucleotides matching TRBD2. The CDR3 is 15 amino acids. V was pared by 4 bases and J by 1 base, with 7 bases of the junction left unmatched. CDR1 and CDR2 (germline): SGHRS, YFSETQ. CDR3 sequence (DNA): TGCGCCAGCAGCCAAGTAACTAGCGCCCAAGAGACCCAGTACTTC. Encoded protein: CASSQVTSAQETQYF.

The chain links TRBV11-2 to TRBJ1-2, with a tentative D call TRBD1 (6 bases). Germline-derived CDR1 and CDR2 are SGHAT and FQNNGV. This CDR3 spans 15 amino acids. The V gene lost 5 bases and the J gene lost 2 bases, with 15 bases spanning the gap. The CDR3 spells CASSQVQGTNYGYTF. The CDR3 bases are TGTGCCAGCAGCCAAGTCCAGGGGACCAACTATGGCTACACCTTC.

This CDR3 reads CASSHFEGEQFF. CDR3 DNA: TGTGCCAGCAGCCACTTTGAGGGTGAGCAGTTCTTC. J is TRBJ2-1 and V is TRBV7-2; a weak D match, TRBD2 (5 bases). The CDR3 runs to 12 residues. With 5 bases removed from V and 9 bases from J, the gap between germline ends came to 11 bases. Germline lookup yields CDR1 SGHTA and CDR2 FQGNSA.

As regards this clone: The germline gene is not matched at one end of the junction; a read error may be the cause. Here the CDR3 reads CSSSVMNTEAFF. The CDR3 nucleotides read TGTTCCAGCAGCGTAATGAACACTGAAGCTTTCTTT. The rearrangement joins TRBV7-9 to TRBJ1-1; unclear D gene. Germline V lookup: CDR1 SEHNR, CDR2 FQNEAQ (reference sequence). This CDR3 comprises 12 residues. Based on the CDR3 plus reference TRBV7-9 and TRBJ1-1, the full variable domain is DTGVSQNPRHKITKRGQNVTFRCDPISEHNRLYWYRQTLGQGPEFLTYFQNEAQLEKSRLLSDRFSAERPKGSFSTLEIQRTEQGDSAMYLCSSSVMNTEAFFGQGTRLTVV.

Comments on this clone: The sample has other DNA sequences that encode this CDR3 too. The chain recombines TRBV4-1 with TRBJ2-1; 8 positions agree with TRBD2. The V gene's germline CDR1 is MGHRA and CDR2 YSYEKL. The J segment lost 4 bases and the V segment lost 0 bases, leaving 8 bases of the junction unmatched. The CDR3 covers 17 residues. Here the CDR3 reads CASSQDRRSGAYNEQFF. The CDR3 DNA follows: TGCGCCAGCAGCCAAGATCGGCGTAGCGGGGCTTACAATGAGCAGTTCTTC.

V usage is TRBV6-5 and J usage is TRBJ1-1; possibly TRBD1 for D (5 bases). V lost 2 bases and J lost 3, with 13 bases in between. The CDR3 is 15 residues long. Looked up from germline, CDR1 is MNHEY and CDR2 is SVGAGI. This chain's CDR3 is CASSYGWRGDTEAFF. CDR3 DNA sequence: TGTGCCAGCAGTTACGGGTGGCGGGGGGACACTGAAGCTTTCTTT.

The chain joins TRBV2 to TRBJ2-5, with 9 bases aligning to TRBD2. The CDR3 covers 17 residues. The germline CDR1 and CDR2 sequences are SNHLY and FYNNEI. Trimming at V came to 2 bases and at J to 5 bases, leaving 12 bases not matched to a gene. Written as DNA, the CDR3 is TGTGCCAGCAGTGAATTTTCCTTTAGCGGGAGTGGGGAGACCCAGTACTTC. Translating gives CASSEFSFSGSGETQYF.

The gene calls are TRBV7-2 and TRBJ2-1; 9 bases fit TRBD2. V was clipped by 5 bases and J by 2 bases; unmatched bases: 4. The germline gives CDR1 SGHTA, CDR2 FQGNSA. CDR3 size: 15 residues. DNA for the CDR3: TGTGCCAGCAGCATCAGGACTAGCGCCTACAATGAGCAGTTCTTC. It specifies CASSIRTSAYNEQFF.

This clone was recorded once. CDR3: CASSLTGDNEQFF. The CDR3 DNA is TGTGCCAGCAGCTTAACCGGGGACAATGAGCAGTTCTTC. This chain connects TRBV5-4 to TRBJ2-1; weak D call: TRBD2 (5 bases). The CDR3 has 13 amino acids. Trimming pared 2 bases from V and 5 bases from J, leaving 8 bases between. The germline CDR1 and CDR2 sequences are SGHNT and YYREEE (reference sequence). The complete variable domain, with remaining parts taken from reference TRBV5-4 and TRBJ2-1, reads ETGVTQSPTHLIKTRGQQVTLRCSSQSGHNTVSWYQQALGQGPQFIFQYYREEENGRGNFPPRFSGLQFPNYSSELNVNALELDDSALYLCASSLTGDNEQFFGPGTRLTVL.